The next 8 T cell receptor beta chains were all read from a single sample in a study of T cells in tuberculosis. The data were produced by immunoSEQ multiplex PCR, yet TCRdb's version contains in-frame clones alone and is incomplete. The repertoire includes roughly 59,000 clones, 81% of them detected once, and around 13% sits in the top ten. Thawed, overnight-rested PBMC were stained with GMM-loaded CD1B tetramer, viability dye and anti-CD3, then sorted. CD1B tetramers were loaded with Rhodococcus equi-derived C32 glucose monomycolate. The sample taken for sequencing was CD1b-GMM tetramer-negative cells sorted from PBMCs. These receptors were obtained from an adult woman with latent tuberculosis.

A few counts support this clone. CDR3 nucleotides: TGTGCCAGCAGTGAAAAGAGGAGTACCCAGTACTTC. As protein: CASSEKRSTQYF. This chain links TRBV2 with TRBJ2-5; no definite D call. V lost 2 bases, J lost 8 bases, and 9 bases lay in between. CDR1 and CDR2 from the germline V gene are SNHLY and FYNNEI. CDR3 length: 12 residues.

The gene calls are TRBV19 and TRBJ2-1, with a weak D call TRBD2 (6 bases). This CDR3 spans 14 amino acids. Trimming took off 11 bases at V and 2 bases at J, with 16 bases between the two ends. Germline lookup yields CDR1 LNHDA and CDR2 SQIVND (reference sequence). CDR3 coding DNA: TGTGCCCCGAATTATTGCGGGGCCTACAATGAGCAGTTCTTC. It is translated as CAPNYCGAYNEQFF.

This sequence joins TRBV4-3 and TRBJ1-4; a possible D gene is TRBD1 (5 bases). Germline V lookup: CDR1 LGHNA, CDR2 YSLEER. This CDR3 comprises 16 residues. Trimming pared 4 bases from V and 7 bases from J, leaving 19 bases between. The CDR3 region is CASSPNGGASVEKLFF. In DNA form, the CDR3 reads TGCGCCAGCAGCCCCAATGGCGGGGCGTCAGTTGAAAAACTGTTTTTT.

This chain joins TRBV19 and TRBJ2-1; 11 nucleotides align to TRBD2. V shed 5 bases, J shed 2 bases, and the junction held 8 bases outside the gene matches. This CDR3 has 17 amino acids. Germline V lookup: CDR1 LNHDA, CDR2 SQIVND (reference sequence). The CDR3 loop is CASSLGRTSGPYNEQFF. The CDR3 region has the DNA TGTGCCAGTAGTCTCGGACGGACTAGCGGGCCCTACAATGAGCAGTTCTTC.

The chain couples TRBV5-1 to TRBJ2-1, with 10 bases lining up with TRBD2. The CDR3 runs 15 residues. The germline gives CDR1 SGHRS, CDR2 YFSETQ. J was trimmed by 6 bases and V by 3 bases; bases with no gene match: 6. The CDR3 loop reads CASSSPGLASNEQFF. In DNA form, the CDR3 reads TGCGCCAGCAGCTCGCCGGGACTAGCGAGCAATGAGCAGTTCTTC. The full variable domain, its missing parts supplied by reference TRBV5-1 and TRBJ2-1, is KAGVTQTPRYLIKTRGQQVTLSCSPISGHRSVSWYQQTPGQGLQFLFEYFSETQRNKGNFPGRFSGRQFSNSRSEMNVSTLELGDSALYLCASSSPGLASNEQFFGPGTRLTVL.

This chain connects TRBV7-2 to TRBJ1-2; D remains ambiguous. This CDR3 has 14 residues. Germline V gene data show CDR1 as SGHTA and CDR2 as FQGNSA. V lost 7 bases to trimming and J lost 5 bases, with 17 bases between them. The CDR3 coding sequence is TGTGCCAGCACCCCCGGAGGGCTTGGATATGGCTACACCTTC. As protein: CASTPGGLGYGYTF.

The chain has TRBV28 and TRBJ2-7; perhaps TRBD2 as D (6 bases). This CDR3 comprises 13 residues. The ends were cut back, 8 bases at V and 2 bases at J, with 13 bases in the middle. Germline CDR1 reads MDHEN; CDR2 reads SYDVKM. The DNA of the CDR3 is TGTGCCAGCCACCCCGGAGGGGCCTACGAGCAGTACTTC. This codes for CASHPGGAYEQYF.

This clone was found once. V gene TRBV5-6 combines with J gene TRBJ1-2; 10 bases are shared with TRBD1. V shed 6 bases and J 5 bases; nucleotides not matched to a gene: 7. Germline V lookup: CDR1 SGHDT, CDR2 YYEEEE. The CDR3 is 14 residues long. CDR3 nucleotides: TGTGCCAGCAAACGGCCGGGACAGGGGTATGGCTACACCTTC. This gives the protein CASKRPGQGYGYTF.